Presented here are 27 T cell receptor beta chains from one specimen sequenced in a study of shared clonotypes between healthy human individuals. Data came from immunoSEQ multiplex PCR; TCRdb stores just in-frame clones and leaves some out. The repertoire holds millions of clones, with around nine tenths as singletons. The specimen was naive CD4+ T cells sorted from blood. The subset: CD45RA+ positively selected. The receptor source for this set is a man between 18 and 29 years old in good health.

The chain is built from TRBV6-5 and TRBJ2-3; TRBD2 agrees at 14 bases. Germline loops: CDR1 MNHEY, CDR2 SVGAGI. This CDR3 is 14 amino acids long. V shed 6 bases, J shed 4 bases, and the junction held 0 bases outside the gene matches. This chain's CDR3 is CASRTSGGADTQYF. Here the CDR3 DNA reads TGTGCCAGCAGGACTAGCGGGGGGGCAGATACGCAGTATTTT.

Here the CDR3 DNA reads TGTGCCAGCAGTTTCGAGACTAGCGGCTCCTACGAGCAGTACTTC. This codes for CASSFETSGSYEQYF. The chain is built from TRBV27 and TRBJ2-7, with 9 bases fitting TRBD2. The J segment lost 0 bases and the V segment lost 3 bases, leaving 3 bases of the junction unmatched. The V gene's germline CDR1 is MNHEY and CDR2 SMNVEV (reference sequence). There are 15 residues in the CDR3.

The gene calls are TRBV2 and TRBJ1-1; 11 bases are a match to TRBD1. Germline CDR1 and CDR2: SNHLY and FYNNEI. The CDR3 loop spans 15 amino acids. The J segment lost 1 base and the V segment lost 6 bases, leaving 4 bases of the junction unmatched. CDR3 region: CASRGTGGPNTEAFF. The CDR3 DNA sequence: TGTGCCAGCAGGGGGACAGGGGGTCCGAACACTGAAGCTTTCTTT.

This chain uses TRBV19 with TRBJ2-7; 8 positions agree with TRBD2. The V segment lost 5 bases and the J segment 10 bases; nucleotides outside the gene matches: 16. The CDR3 consists of 15 residues. Germline assignment: CDR1 LNHDA and CDR2 SQIVND (reference sequence). CDR3 DNA: TGTGCCAGTAGTTCTGGCGGGGGGAATTACGAGATTCAGTACTTC. Translating it yields CASSSGGGNYEIQYF.

The J gene is TRBJ2-5, the V gene TRBV28; D unclear. CDR3 length equals 15 residues. Looked up from germline, CDR1 is MDHEN and CDR2 is SYDVKM. V gave up 3 bases and J gave up 0 bases, with 11 bases separating them. CDR3 residues: CASSFFRRDQETQYF. In DNA, the CDR3 is TGTGCCAGCAGTTTCTTTCGACGGGACCAAGAGACCCAGTACTTC.

The V and J genes are TRBV6-5 and TRBJ2-5; no definite D call. This CDR3 has 14 amino acids. V was clipped by 0 bases and J by 5 bases, with 10 bases between them. Per germline, CDR1 MNHEY and CDR2 SVGAGI. As DNA, the CDR3 is TGTGCCAGCAGTTACTCGCGCAATGCGGAGACCCAGTACTTC. Protein product: CASSYSRNAETQYF.

The rearrangement joins TRBV11-2 to TRBJ2-5; TRBD2 matches at 8 bases. The length of the CDR3 is 16 residues. Germline V CDR1 and CDR2: SGHAT, FQNNGV. V lost 3 bases to trimming and J lost 4 bases; unmatched junction nucleotides: 10. Here the CDR3 reads CASSLTGGPSRETQYF. CDR3 sequence (DNA): TGTGCCAGCAGCTTGACGGGAGGGCCTTCACGAGAGACCCAGTACTTC.

The V and J genes are TRBV7-2 and TRBJ1-1, with no clear D. Looked up from germline, CDR1 is SGHTA and CDR2 is FQGNSA. V shed 5 bases and J shed 1 base, with 11 bases lying between them. The CDR3 sequence is 14 residues long. The CDR3: CASSMGYGNTEAFF. Written as DNA, the CDR3 is TGTGCCAGCAGCATGGGATATGGGAACACTGAAGCTTTCTTT.

The V gene is TRBV18, the J gene TRBJ1-5; a weak D match, TRBD1 (5 bases). The germline CDR1 and CDR2 sequences are KGHSH and LQKENI. V was pared by 1 base and J by 3 bases, with 13 bases between. CDR3 length: 16 residues. The CDR3 DNA follows: TGTGCCAGCTCACCACAAGGAGGGGTCAACAATCAGCCCCAGCATTTT. This sequence encodes CASSPQGGVNNQPQHF.

Note on this clone: Other DNA sequences within the sample encode an identical CDR3. This chain joins TRBV5-1 and TRBJ2-7; D is undetermined. V was pared by 0 bases and J by 5 bases, with 9 bases between. The V gene's germline CDR1 is SGHRS and CDR2 YFSETQ. There are 13 residues in the CDR3. Here the CDR3 DNA reads TGCGCCAGCAGCTTGGGGCAGGTGGACGAGCAGTACTTC. This codes for CASSLGQVDEQYF.

The gene calls are TRBV28 and TRBJ2-2; 11 bases line up with TRBD1. The V gene end was trimmed by 6 bases and the J gene end by 6 bases; junction bases not matched to a gene: 6. The CDR3 is 15 residues long. Germline CDR1 MDHEN, CDR2 SYDVKM. The CDR3 here is CASRAGTGGSGELFF. The DNA of the CDR3 is TGTGCCAGCAGAGCTGGGACAGGGGGTTCCGGGGAGCTGTTTTTT.

The J gene is TRBJ1-6, the V gene TRBV30; tentative D call: TRBD1 (6 bases). V dropped 0 bases and J dropped 8 bases, with 11 bases sitting between them. The germline V gene has CDR1 GTSNPN and CDR2 SVGIG (reference sequence). The CDR3 covers 14 residues. Here the CDR3 DNA reads TGTGCCTGGAGTGTAAGGGGGGCGGATTCACCCCTCCACTTT. As protein: CAWSVRGADSPLHF.

The rearrangement joins TRBV18 to TRBJ1-2, with 12 bases aligning to TRBD1. Losses at the gene ends were 5 bases for V and 7 bases for J; bases not matched to a gene: 8. Germline CDR1 reads KGHSH; CDR2 reads LQKENI. This CDR3 comprises 15 residues. CDR3: CASSSGQGAHGGYTF. The CDR3 DNA reads TGTGCCAGCTCATCGGGACAGGGGGCGCATGGTGGCTACACCTTC.

This chain connects TRBV25-1 to TRBJ1-1; D possibly corresponds to TRBD1 (5 bases). The CDR3 loop spans 16 amino acids. V was pared by 4 bases and J by 1 base, with 16 bases between. CDR1 and CDR2 (germline): MGHDK, SYGVNS. CDR3 sequence (DNA): TGTGCCAGCAGTGGATCACCCGGGACGGGGAACACTGAAGCTTTCTTT. This gives the protein CASSGSPGTGNTEAFF. The entire variable domain, with the rest obtained from reference TRBV25-1 and TRBJ1-1, is as follows: EADIYQTPRYLVIGTGKKITLECSQTMGHDKMYWYQQDPGMELHLIHYSYGVNSTEKGDLSSESTVSRIRTEHFPLTLESARPSHTSQYLCASSGSPGTGNTEAFFGQGTRLTVV.

The chain couples TRBV7-8 to TRBJ1-2; no definite D call. The germline V and J ends were trimmed by 1 base and 2 bases, with 8 bases remaining between them. CDR3 length: 14 amino acids. In germline, CDR1 is SGHVS, CDR2 FQNEAQ. The CDR3 is CASSLGATNYGYTF. The CDR3 region has the DNA TGTGCCAGCAGCTTAGGAGCTACAAACTATGGCTACACCTTC.

The chain combines TRBV9 with TRBJ1-5; D perhaps matches TRBD1 (5 bases). Trimming removed 0 bases at V and 3 bases at J, with 10 bases between. The germline V gene has CDR1 SGDLS and CDR2 YYNGEE. The CDR3 spans 15 residues. CDR3 amino acids: CASSVGGEANQPQHF. The CDR3 region has the DNA TGTGCCAGCAGCGTAGGAGGGGAGGCCAATCAGCCCCAGCATTTT.

Only one count was recorded for this clone. In the same sample, other DNA sequences code for this CDR3. The rearrangement links TRBV2 to TRBJ2-7; possibly TRBD1 for D (5 bases). This CDR3 region has 13 residues. Trimming removed 6 bases at V and 2 bases at J, with 11 bases between. CDR1 SNHLY and CDR2 FYNNEI come from the germline V gene. The DNA for the CDR3 is TGTGCCAGCAGGGGCGACAGCACCTACGAGCAGTACTTC. This encodes CASRGDSTYEQYF.

This clone was recorded only once. The chain combines TRBV11-2 with TRBJ2-2, with D hard to call. CDR1 is SGHAT, CDR2 FQNNGV, per germline. The CDR3 is made up of 14 amino acids. V lost 3 bases and J lost 4, with 9 bases in between. The CDR3: CASSLSLSTGELFF. In DNA form, the CDR3 reads TGTGCCAGCAGCTTGAGTCTTTCCACCGGGGAGCTGTTTTTT.

For this clone: Other nucleotide sequences from this sample produce the same CDR3. V is TRBV19 and J is TRBJ1-6; D not certain. This CDR3 is 14 amino acids long. Between the trimmed V and J ends, which lost 5 bases and 0 bases, there was a span of 5 bases. Per germline, CDR1 LNHDA and CDR2 SQIVND (reference sequence). CDR3 loop: CASSPSSYNSPLHF. The CDR3 DNA reads as TGTGCCAGTAGTCCTAGCTCCTATAATTCACCCCTCCACTTT.

This sequence joins TRBV5-4 and TRBJ2-6; D gene unclear. The V and J ends lost 4 bases and 0 bases respectively, with 11 bases between them. In germline, CDR1 is SGHNT, CDR2 YYREEE (reference sequence). This CDR3 spans 16 amino acids. The CDR3: CASSPSDISGANVLTF. The CDR3 DNA reads as TGTGCCAGCAGCCCTTCAGACATCTCTGGGGCCAACGTCCTGACTTTC. Filled out from reference TRBV5-4 and TRBJ2-6, the complete variable domain reads ETGVTQSPTHLIKTRGQQVTLRCSSQSGHNTVSWYQQALGQGPQFIFQYYREEENGRGNFPPRFSGLQFPNYSSELNVNALELDDSALYLCASSPSDISGANVLTFGAGSRLTVL.

The CDR3: CASSPGLAGLRETQYF. The CDR3 DNA follows: TGTGCCAGCAGCCCAGGACTAGCGGGTTTAAGAGAGACCCAGTACTTC. This rearrangement joins TRBV27 to TRBJ2-5; 11 bases are a match to TRBD2. Losses at the gene ends were 6 bases for V and 4 bases for J; bases not matched to a gene: 10. This CDR3 is built from 16 residues. Germline assignment: CDR1 MNHEY and CDR2 SMNVEV (reference sequence).

The chain has TRBV9 and TRBJ2-1; D may match TRBD1 or TRBD2 (6 bases each). Germline lookup yields CDR1 SGDLS and CDR2 YYNGEE. V lost 4 bases to trimming and J lost 0 bases, with 14 bases between them. CDR3 length: 16 residues. CDR3: CASSPWRGNSYNEQFF. The CDR3 DNA sequence: TGTGCCAGCAGCCCGTGGAGGGGGAACTCCTACAATGAGCAGTTCTTC.

On this clone: Within the sample, other DNA sequences also encode this same CDR3. This chain joins TRBV18 and TRBJ1-5; D ambiguous. Trimming stripped 0 bases from V and 4 bases from J, with 7 bases between. The CDR3 length is 14 residues. Germline CDR1 reads KGHSH; CDR2 reads LQKENI. DNA for the CDR3: TGTGCCAGCTCACCACCCCCGGGGAATCAGCCCCAGCATTTT. Encoded protein: CASSPPPGNQPQHF.

The chain is built from TRBV9 and TRBJ1-2; 11 nucleotides align to TRBD1. CDR3 size: 14 residues. Germline V gives CDR1 SGDLS, CDR2 YYNGEE. With 4 bases clipped from V and 3 bases from J, the junction kept 2 bases outside the gene matches. The CDR3 spells CASSRGQGDYGYTF. CDR3 DNA: TGTGCCAGCAGCCGGGGACAGGGGGACTATGGCTACACCTTC.

The chain has TRBV9 and TRBJ1-2, with TRBD1 identical over 8 bases. The CDR3 covers 14 residues. Germline-derived CDR1 and CDR2 are SGDLS and YYNGEE. The trim removed 4 bases at V and 5 bases at J, leaving 7 bases unmatched. CDR3 coding DNA: TGTGCCAGCAGCTCCCCAGGGGGCTTATATGGCTACACCTTC. As protein: CASSSPGGLYGYTF.

This clone was counted once. Here the CDR3 DNA reads TGCGCCAGCAGCTTGGGGAGCAGTCCGCAGTATTTT. It encodes CASSLGSSPQYF. The V call is TRBV5-1, the J call TRBJ2-3, with D hard to call. The CDR3 spans 12 residues. The germline gives CDR1 SGHRS, CDR2 YFSETQ. Trimming cost V 0 bases and J 10 bases, with 9 bases left between them.

This clone appeared once. V is TRBV9 and J is TRBJ2-7; no clear D. Trimming pared 0 bases from V and 6 bases from J, leaving 13 bases between. Germline lookup yields CDR1 SGDLS and CDR2 YYNGEE. This CDR3 has 14 amino acids. CDR3 in amino acids: CASSVGEPYVEQYF. The CDR3 nucleotides read TGTGCCAGCAGCGTAGGTGAGCCCTATGTCGAGCAGTACTTC.